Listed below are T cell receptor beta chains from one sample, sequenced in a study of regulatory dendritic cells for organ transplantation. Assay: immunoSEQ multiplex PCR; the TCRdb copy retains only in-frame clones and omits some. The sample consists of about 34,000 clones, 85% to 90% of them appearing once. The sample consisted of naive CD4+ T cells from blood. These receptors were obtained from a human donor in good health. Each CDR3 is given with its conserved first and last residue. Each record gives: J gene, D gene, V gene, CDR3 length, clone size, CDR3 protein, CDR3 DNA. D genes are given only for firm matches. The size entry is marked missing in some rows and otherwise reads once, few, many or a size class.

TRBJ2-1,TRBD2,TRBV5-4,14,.,CASSFPAGDNEQFF,TGTGCCAGCAGCTTTCCAGCGGGGGACAATGAGCAGTTCTTC
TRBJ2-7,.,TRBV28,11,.,CASTGQEEQYF,TGTGCCAGCACAGGCCAAGAAGAGCAGTACTTC
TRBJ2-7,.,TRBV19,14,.,CASSEAGRIYEQYF,TGTGCCAGTAGTGAGGCGGGACGGATATACGAGCAGTACTTC
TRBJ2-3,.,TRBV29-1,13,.,CSGVIGGTDTQYF,TGCAGCGGAGTAATAGGGGGGACAGATACGCAGTATTTT
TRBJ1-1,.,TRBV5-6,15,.,CASSFLSKGDTEAFF,TGTGCCAGCAGCTTTCTCTCTAAGGGAGACACTGAAGCTTTCTTT
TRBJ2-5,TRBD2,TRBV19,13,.,CASSVTSEETQYF,TGTGCCAGTAGCGTTACTAGCGAAGAGACCCAGTACTTC
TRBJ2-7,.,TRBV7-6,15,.,CASSLRDGGSYEQYF,TGTGCCAGCAGCTTACGGGACGGAGGTTCCTACGAGCAGTACTTC
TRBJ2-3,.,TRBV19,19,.,CASSIIMGGGGAKTNTQYF,TGTGCCAGTAGTATCATAATGGGGGGCGGGGGCGCCAAGACAAATACGCAGTATTTT
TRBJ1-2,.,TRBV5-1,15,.,CASRRQAGLNYGYTF,TGCGCCAGCCGCAGACAGGCCGGACTAAACTATGGCTACACCTTC
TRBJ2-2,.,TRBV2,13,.,CASSQGAAGELFF,TGTGCCAGCTCCCAGGGCGCGGCCGGGGAGCTGTTTTTT
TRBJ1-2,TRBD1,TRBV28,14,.,CASSGTGSNYGYTF,TGTGCCAGCAGCGGGACAGGGTCTAACTATGGCTACACCTTC
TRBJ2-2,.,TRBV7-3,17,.,CASSLRAGSIRTGELFF,TGTGCCAGCAGCTTAAGGGCAGGAAGTATTCGGACCGGGGAGCTGTTTTTT
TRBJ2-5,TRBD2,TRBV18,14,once,CASSPSGSTETQYF,TGTGCCAGCTCCCCAAGCGGGAGTACAGAGACCCAGTACTTC
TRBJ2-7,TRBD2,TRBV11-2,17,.,CASSLEWASGRGREQYF,TGTGCCAGCAGCTTAGAATGGGCTAGCGGGAGAGGAAGGGAGCAGTACTTC
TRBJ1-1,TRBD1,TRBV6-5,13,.,CASSYGRGTEAFF,TGTGCCAGCAGTTACGGCAGGGGGACTGAAGCTTTCTTT
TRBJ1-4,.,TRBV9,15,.,CASAQGGSTNEKLFF,TGTGCCAGCGCTCAAGGGGGTTCTACTAATGAAAAACTGTTTTTT
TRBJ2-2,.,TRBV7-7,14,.,CASSLNRNTGELFF,TGTGCTAGCAGCCTTAATAGGAACACCGGGGAGCTGTTTTTT
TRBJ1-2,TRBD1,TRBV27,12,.,CASRAGGYGYTF,TGTGCCAGCAGGGCAGGGGGTTACGGCTACACCTTC
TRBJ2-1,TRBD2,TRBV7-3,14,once,CASSFGGDYNEQFF,TGTGCCAGCAGCTTCGGGGGGGACTACAATGAGCAGTTCTTC
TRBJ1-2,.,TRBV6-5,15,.,CASSPRTGRAYGYTF,TGTGCCAGCAGCCCCAGAACGGGGAGAGCCTATGGCTACACCTTC
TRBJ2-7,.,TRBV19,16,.,CASSIVPARLSYEQYF,TGTGCCAGTAGTATAGTCCCCGCCCGTCTATCCTACGAGCAGTACTTC
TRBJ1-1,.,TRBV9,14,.,CASSARAMNTEAFF,TGTGCCAGCAGCGCCCGTGCTATGAACACTGAAGCTTTCTTT
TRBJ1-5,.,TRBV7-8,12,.,CASSLATQPQHF,TGTGCCAGCAGCTTAGCGACTCAGCCCCAGCATTTT
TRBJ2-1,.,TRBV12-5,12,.,CASGHGLNEQFF,TGTGCTAGTGGACACGGATTAAATGAGCAGTTCTTC
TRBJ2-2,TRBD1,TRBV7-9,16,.,CASSRPTGLDTGELFF,TGTGCCAGCAGCCGTCCGACAGGGCTTGACACCGGGGAGCTGTTTTTT
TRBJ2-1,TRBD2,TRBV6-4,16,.,CASGPLAGVCYNEQFF,TGTGCCAGCGGCCCACTAGCGGGAGTTTGCTACAATGAGCAGTTCTTC
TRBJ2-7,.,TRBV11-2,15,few,CASSLSFTYSYEQYF,TGTGCCAGCAGCTTATCATTCACCTACTCCTACGAGCAGTACTTC
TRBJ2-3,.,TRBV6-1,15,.,CASRSTSYSVDTQYF,TGTGCCAGCAGGTCGACTTCATACTCTGTAGATACGCAGTATTTT
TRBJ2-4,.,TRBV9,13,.,CASSEGPQNIQYF,TGTGCCAGCAGCGAGGGACCTCAAAACATTCAGTACTTC
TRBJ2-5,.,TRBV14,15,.,CASSRPGSQGETQYF,TGTGCCAGCAGCCGTCCGGGGAGCCAGGGGGAGACCCAGTACTTC
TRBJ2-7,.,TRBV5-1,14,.,CASMRTDLSYEQYF,TGCGCCAGCATGAGGACAGACCTTTCCTACGAGCAGTACTTC
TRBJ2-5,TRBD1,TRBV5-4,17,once,CASSLAYSGTVGGGWYF,TGTGCCAGCAGCTTGGCTTATTCCGGGACAGTCGGCGGCGGGTGGTACTTC
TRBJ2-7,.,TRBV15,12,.,CATSRDRGSEYF,TGTGCCACCAGCAGAGATCGAGGATCAGAGTACTTC
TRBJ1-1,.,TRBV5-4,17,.,CASSLAAQTLLNTEAFF,TGTGCCAGCAGCTTGGCCGCACAGACTTTATTGAACACTGAAGCTTTCTTT
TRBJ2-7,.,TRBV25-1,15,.,CASSFPRGVSYEQYF,TGTGCCAGCAGCTTCCCCAGGGGGGTCTCCTACGAGCAGTACTTC
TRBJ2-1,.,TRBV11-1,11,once,CASSLRSEQFF,TGTGCCAGCAGCTTGCGAAGCGAGCAGTTCTTC
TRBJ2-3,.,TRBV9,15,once,CASSVGSYSTDTQYF,TGTGCCAGCAGCGTCGGTTCTTATAGCACAGATACGCAGTATTTT
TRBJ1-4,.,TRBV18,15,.,CASSPPSEGWEKLFF,TGTGCCAGCTCACCACCGTCGGAGGGTTGGGAAAAACTGTTTTTT
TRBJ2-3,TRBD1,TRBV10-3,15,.,CATAPGDRGGYTQYF,TGTGCCACCGCCCCGGGGGACAGGGGTGGATATACGCAGTATTTT
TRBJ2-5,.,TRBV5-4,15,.,CASSNGGRTTQTQYF,TGTGCCAGCAGCAATGGAGGTCGTACCACCCAGACCCAGTACTTC
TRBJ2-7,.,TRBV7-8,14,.,CASSLLSGAYEQYF,TGTGCCAGCAGCTTATTGTCGGGCGCCTACGAGCAGTACTTC
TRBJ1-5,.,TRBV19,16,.,CASSNDPGKGNQPQHF,TGTGCCAGTAGTAACGACCCAGGGAAGGGCAATCAGCCCCAGCATTTT
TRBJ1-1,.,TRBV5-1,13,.,CASSLYGSAEAFF,TGCGCCAGCAGCTTGTACGGCTCTGCTGAAGCTTTCTTT
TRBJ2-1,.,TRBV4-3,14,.,CASSGRDPLDEQFF,TGCGCCAGCAGCGGTAGGGATCCCCTCGATGAGCAGTTCTTC
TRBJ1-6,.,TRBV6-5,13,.,CASYRTYNSPLHF,TGTGCCAGCTACAGGACCTATAATTCACCCCTCCACTTT